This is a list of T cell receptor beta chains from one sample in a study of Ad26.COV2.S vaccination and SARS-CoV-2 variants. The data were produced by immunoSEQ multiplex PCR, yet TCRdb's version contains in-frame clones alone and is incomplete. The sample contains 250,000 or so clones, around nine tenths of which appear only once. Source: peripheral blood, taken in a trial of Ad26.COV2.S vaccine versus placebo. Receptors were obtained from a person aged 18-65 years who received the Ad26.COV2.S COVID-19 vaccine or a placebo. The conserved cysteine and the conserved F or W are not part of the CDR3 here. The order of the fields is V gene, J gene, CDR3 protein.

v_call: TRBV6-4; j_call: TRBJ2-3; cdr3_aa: ASSDRAGGSTDTQY
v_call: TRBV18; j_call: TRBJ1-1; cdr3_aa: ASSPPGVTEAF
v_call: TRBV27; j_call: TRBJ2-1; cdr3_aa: ASSPVSRQGERNEQF
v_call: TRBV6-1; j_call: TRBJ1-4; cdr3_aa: ASSELSGQGTEKLF
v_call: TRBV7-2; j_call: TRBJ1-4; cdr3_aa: ASSSQGSHNEKLF
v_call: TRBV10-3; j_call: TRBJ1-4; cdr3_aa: AIRGQGADELF
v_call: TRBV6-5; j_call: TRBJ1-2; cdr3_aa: AAPGQGIVGYT
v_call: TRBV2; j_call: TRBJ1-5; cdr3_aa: ASSAGQVNQPQH
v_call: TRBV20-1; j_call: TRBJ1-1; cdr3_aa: SVNTEAF
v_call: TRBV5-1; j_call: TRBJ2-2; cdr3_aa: ASSFIAGGNTGELF
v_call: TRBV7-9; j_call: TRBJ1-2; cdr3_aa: ASSLAGRQGPNYGYT
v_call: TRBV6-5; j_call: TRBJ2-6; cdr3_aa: AIRAGHSGANVLT
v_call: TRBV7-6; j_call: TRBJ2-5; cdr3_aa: ASSLRRAYQETQY
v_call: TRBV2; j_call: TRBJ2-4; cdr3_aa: ASSHRGREKNIQY
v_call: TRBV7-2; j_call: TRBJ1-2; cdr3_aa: ASSYEGNYGYT
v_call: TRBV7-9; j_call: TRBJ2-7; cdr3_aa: ASSLVKYEQY
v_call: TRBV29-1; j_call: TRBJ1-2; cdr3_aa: SVEGGYPGRYGYT
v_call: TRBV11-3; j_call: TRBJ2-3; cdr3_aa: ASSLSGVGSGTQY
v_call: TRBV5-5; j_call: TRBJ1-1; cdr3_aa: ASSLRDRGFMNTEAF
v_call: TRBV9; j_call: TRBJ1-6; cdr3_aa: ASSVESGIHRSSYNSPLH
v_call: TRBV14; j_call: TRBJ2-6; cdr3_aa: ASSSQWGANVLT
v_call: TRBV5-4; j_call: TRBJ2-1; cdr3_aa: ASSTWTSGGKNEQF
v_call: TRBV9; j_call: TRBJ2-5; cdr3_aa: ASSVGGGVGGETQY
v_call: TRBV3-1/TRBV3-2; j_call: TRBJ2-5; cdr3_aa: ASSLAPKTQY
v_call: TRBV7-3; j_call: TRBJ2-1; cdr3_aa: ASSRGTSVYNEQF
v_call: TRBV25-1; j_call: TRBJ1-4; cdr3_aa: ASKGRRNEKLF
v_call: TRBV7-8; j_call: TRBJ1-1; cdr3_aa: ASSLKELAGEAF
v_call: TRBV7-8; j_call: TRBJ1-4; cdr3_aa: ASSSQGATNEKLF
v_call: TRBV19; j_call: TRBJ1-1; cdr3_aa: ASSPTPSGLIEAF
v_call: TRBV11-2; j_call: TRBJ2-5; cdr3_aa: ASSSPGHPAAQY
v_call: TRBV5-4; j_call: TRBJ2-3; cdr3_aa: ASRRGGSGDTQY
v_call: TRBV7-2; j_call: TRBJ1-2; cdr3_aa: ASSLSGQGTYGYT
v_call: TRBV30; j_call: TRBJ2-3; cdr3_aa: AWSVRRADTQY
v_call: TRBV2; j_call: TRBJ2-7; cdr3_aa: ASRDRQELSYEQY
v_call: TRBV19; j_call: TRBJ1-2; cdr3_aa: ASSMRLLGYGYT
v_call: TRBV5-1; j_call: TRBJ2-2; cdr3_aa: ASSSLVSGELF
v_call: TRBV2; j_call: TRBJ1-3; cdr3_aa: ASSEEGNTIY
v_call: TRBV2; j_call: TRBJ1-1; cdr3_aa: ASSEGWGTEAF
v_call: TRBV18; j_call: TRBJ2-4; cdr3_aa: ASSPFVRSGPGSKNIQY
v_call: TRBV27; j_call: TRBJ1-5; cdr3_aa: ASSPGLNLQPQH
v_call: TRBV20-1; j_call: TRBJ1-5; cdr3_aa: SASSQVGVWHQPQH
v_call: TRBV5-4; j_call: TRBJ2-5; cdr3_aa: ASSLNSGGAETQY
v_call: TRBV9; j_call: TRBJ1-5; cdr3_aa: ASSPGEGGNQPQH
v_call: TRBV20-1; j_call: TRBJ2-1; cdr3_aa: SDGNEQF
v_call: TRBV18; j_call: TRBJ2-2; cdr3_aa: ASSPPSRRGTGELF
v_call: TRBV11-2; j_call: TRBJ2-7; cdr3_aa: ASSLELRSHEQY
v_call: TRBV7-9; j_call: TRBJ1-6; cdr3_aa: ASSPAGSGVNSPLH
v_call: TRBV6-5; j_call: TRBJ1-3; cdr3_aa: ASSYSGVHSGNTIY
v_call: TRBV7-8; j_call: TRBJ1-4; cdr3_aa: ASSGNRGRSEKLF